This TCR beta chain was obtained from a study of blood T cell repertoires in COVID-19. Study-wide context: The cDNA or gDNA used as material had been derived from T cells, B-cell-depleted T cells, or PBMCs.

This CDR3 has 13 residues. V lost 1 base to trimming and J lost 6 bases, with 7 bases between them. Germline assignment: CDR1 MNHEY and CDR2 SMNVEV (reference sequence). Authors' methods: From reference gene primer amplification, estimates of nucleated cell counts were derived. The assay was immunoSEQ multiplex PCR, and TCRdb's table has in-frame clones only and misses some. V, J and clone size were drawn from that table, and D and trimming were deduced from the DNA. The sample carries hundreds of thousands of clones, about four fifths recorded once. The sample taken for sequencing was peripheral blood. The receptor was isolated from a woman in her fifties or sixties who had recovered from COVID-19. The rearrangement joins TRBV27 to TRBJ2-1; D remains unclear. The CDR3 is CASSLFPSNEQFF. The CDR3 bases are TGTGCCAGCAGTTTATTTCCGTCCAATGAGCAGTTCTTC.